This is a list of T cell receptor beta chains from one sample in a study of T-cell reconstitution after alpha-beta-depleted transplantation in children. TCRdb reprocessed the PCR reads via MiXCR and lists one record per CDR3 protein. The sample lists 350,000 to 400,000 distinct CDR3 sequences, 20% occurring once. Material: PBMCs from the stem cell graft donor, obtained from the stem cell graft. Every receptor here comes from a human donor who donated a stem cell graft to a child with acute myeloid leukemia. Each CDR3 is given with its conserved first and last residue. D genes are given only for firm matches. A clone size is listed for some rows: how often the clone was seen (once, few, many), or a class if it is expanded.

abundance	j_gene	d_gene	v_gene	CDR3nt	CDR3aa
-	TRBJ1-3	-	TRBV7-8	TGTGCCAGCAGCTTAGGTGGCAGCGGTGGAAACACCATATATTTT	CASSLGGSGGNTIYF
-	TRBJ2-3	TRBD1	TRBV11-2	TGTGCCAGCAGCTTACGGCAGGGGGCAGTCACAGATACGCAGTATTTT	CASSLRQGAVTDTQYF
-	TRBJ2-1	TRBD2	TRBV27	TGTGCCACCTGGACTAGCGGGATGCACAATGAGCAGTTCTTC	CATWTSGMHNEQFF
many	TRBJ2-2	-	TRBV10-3	TGTGCCATCAGGGAGGTGGCGAACACCGGGGAGCTGTTTTTT	CAIREVANTGELFF
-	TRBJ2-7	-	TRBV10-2	TGCGCCAGCAGTGAGGGCAGGGGACCCTACGAGCAGTACTTC	CASSEGRGPYEQYF
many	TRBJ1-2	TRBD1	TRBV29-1	TGCAGCGCCCGAGGGACAGGGGTAACCTATGGCTACACCTTC	CSARGTGVTYGYTF
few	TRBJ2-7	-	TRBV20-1	TGCAGTGCCGGGGCCACTTGGGAGCAGTACTTC	CSAGATWEQYF
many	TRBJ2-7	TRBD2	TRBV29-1	TGCAGCGTTGAAGGGCTAGCGGGCTACGAGCAGTACTTC	CSVEGLAGYEQYF
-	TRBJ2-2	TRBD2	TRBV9	TGTGCCAGCAGCGTCGAACAGACTAGCGGGAGGGCTGGCGGGGAGCTGTTTTTT	CASSVEQTSGRAGGELFF
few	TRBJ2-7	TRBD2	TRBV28	TGTGCCAGCAGTTCCGCAACTAGCGGGAGAAGCGAGCAGTACTTC	CASSSATSGRSEQYF
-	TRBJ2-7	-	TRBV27	TGTGCCAGCGGTGTACAGTCTACCTACGAGCAGTACTTC	CASGVQSTYEQYF
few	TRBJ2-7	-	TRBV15	TGTGCCACCAGCAGAGTGACTAGGAGTGAGCAGTACTTC	CATSRVTRSEQYF
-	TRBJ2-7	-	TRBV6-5	TGTGCCAGCAGTTACTCGGTCGAAACGCGCGAGCAGTACTTC	CASSYSVETREQYF
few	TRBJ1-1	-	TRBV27	TGTGCCAGCAGGGAGGGGGATACTGAAGCTTTCTTT	CASREGDTEAFF
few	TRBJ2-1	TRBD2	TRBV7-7	TGTGCTAGCAGCACGGGGACTAGCGTCTACAATGAGCAGTTCTTC	CASSTGTSVYNEQFF
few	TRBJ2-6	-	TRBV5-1	TGCGCCAGCAGCTTGGCGGTCAGCTCTGGGGCCAACGTCCTGACTTTC	CASSLAVSSGANVLTF
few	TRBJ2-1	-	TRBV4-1	TGCGCCAGCAGCCCAACCGTTGGAGGTGAGCAGTTCTTC	CASSPTVGGEQFF
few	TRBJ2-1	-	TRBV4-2	TGTGCCAGCAGCCAGGGACCCACCCTTCTCGATGAGCAGTTCTTC	CASSQGPTLLDEQFF
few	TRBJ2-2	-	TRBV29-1	TGCAGCGTTGAAGAGGTGAACACCGGGGAGCTGTTTTTT	CSVEEVNTGELFF
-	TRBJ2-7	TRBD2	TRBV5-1	TGCGCCAGCAGCATGGGCGGGAGGGCCATAGACGAGCAGTACTTC	CASSMGGRAIDEQYF
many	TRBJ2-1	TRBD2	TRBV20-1	TGCAGTGCTAGGGCTAGCGGGAGATGGGATGAGCAGTTCTTC	CSARASGRWDEQFF
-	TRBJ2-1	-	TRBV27	TGTGCCAGCAGAACCGGGACCTACTCCTACAATGAGCAGTTCTTC	CASRTGTYSYNEQFF
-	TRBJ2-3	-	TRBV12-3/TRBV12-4	TGTGCCAGCAGTTTGTCCCCCTTAACTAGCACAGATACGCAGTATTTT	CASSLSPLTSTDTQYF
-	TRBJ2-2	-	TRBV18	TGTGCCAGCTCACCACCGAGGCAGCCGAACACCGGGGAGCTGTTTTTT	CASSPPRQPNTGELFF
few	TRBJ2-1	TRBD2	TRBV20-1	TGCAGTGCTGTACCTAGCGGGAGGCCCTACAATGAGCAGTTCTTC	CSAVPSGRPYNEQFF
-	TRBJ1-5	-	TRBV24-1	TGTGCCACCAGTTCCGGGGGGCTCTGGAATCAGCCCCAGCATTTT	CATSSGGLWNQPQHF
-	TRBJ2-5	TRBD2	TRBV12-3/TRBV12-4	TGTGCCAGCAGCCCCGGGACTAGCGGGAGGGCCTGGGAGACCCAGTACTTC	CASSPGTSGRAWETQYF
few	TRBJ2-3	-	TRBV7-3	TGTGCCAGCAGCTTCTCAGCGGTTTACACAGATACGCAGTATTTT	CASSFSAVYTDTQYF
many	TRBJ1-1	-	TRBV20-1	TGCAGTGCTAGGGAGTTGGGACAAACTGAAGCTTTCTTT	CSARELGQTEAFF
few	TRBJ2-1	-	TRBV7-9	TGTGCCAGCAGCTTTTGGACGGATGAGCAGTTCTTC	CASSFWTDEQFF
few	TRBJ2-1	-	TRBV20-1	TGCAGTGCTAGAGTCGGAAAATTAAGCTCCTACAATGAGCAGTTCTTC	CSARVGKLSSYNEQFF
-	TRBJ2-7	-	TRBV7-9	TGTGCCAGCAGCTCCGGGCCAGCGGGTAGGGTCCTTAGGAACGAGCAGTACTTC	CASSSGPAGRVLRNEQYF
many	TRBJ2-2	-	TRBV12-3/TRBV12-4	TGTGCCAGCAGTTTAGGGGCCGGGGAGCTGTTTTTT	CASSLGAGELFF
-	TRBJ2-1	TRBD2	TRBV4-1	TGCGCCAGCAGCCAGGACGGGACAGGGCCGGGACTAGCGGGAGTGAGGGAGCAGTTCTTC	CASSQDGTGPGLAGVREQFF
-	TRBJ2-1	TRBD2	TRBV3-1	TGTGCCAGCAGCCGCGGACTAGCGGTGAATGAGCAGTTCTTC	CASSRGLAVNEQFF
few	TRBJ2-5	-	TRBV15	TGTGCCACCAGCAGGACCGACCTAGAGACCCAGTACTTC	CATSRTDLETQYF
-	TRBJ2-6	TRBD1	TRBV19	TGTGCCAGTCAGGGCAGGGGGTATTCGGGGGCCAACGTCCTGACTTTC	CASQGRGYSGANVLTF
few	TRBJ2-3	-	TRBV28	TGTGCCAGCAGTTCAAGTCCAGATACGCAGTATTTT	CASSSSPDTQYF
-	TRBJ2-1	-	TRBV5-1	TGCGCCAGCAGCTTGGGGGGAACCTCGGGGGACAATGAGCAGTTCTTC	CASSLGGTSGDNEQFF